This section outlines one TCR beta chain sequence together with its context. The data stem from a study of blood T cell repertoires in COVID-19. CDR1 is SGHTA, CDR2 FQGNSA, per germline. The CDR3 extends over 14 amino acids. V lost 3 bases and J lost 3; bases outside the gene matches: 3. Clones were sequenced by immunoSEQ multiplex PCR, and TCRdb holds only the in-frame ones, with some missing. The sample yields 200,000 to 250,000 clones, just over 85% seen once. Material for sequencing was peripheral blood. The sequence derives from a man aged 25 to 40 who had recovered from COVID-19. The chain combines TRBV7-2 with TRBJ2-7; TRBD2 matches 9 bases. The chain's CDR3 is CASSFPSGDYEQYF. The CDR3 DNA follows: TGTGCCAGCAGCTTCCCTAGCGGGGACTACGAGCAGTACTTC.